This T cell receptor (beta chain) was identified during a study of cytomegalovirus exposure and HLA in healthy donors. Study results and limitations: Later analysis revealed greater clonal expansion in HLA-associated TCR beta chains than in equally common others.

13 Jbeta primers and 60 Vbeta primers were used for the PCR. Some clones are missing from TCRdb's copy, which holds only in-frame ones; the method was immunoSEQ multiplex PCR. In all, the sample yields 150,000 to 200,000 clones. There are 16 residues in the CDR3. The ends were cut back, 1 base at V and 0 bases at J, with 13 bases in the middle. CDR1 is LGHNA and CDR2 is YSLEER in the germline V gene. As for this clone: No antigen is known for it.

This clonotype originated in a woman aged 55-70 years in good health and CMV-seronegative. This chain links TRBV4-3 with TRBJ2-7, with D maybe TRBD1 (6 bases). The sample comprised PBMCs. CDR3: CASSQVKATGSYEQYF. In DNA form, the CDR3 reads TGCGCCAGCAGCCAAGTAAAGGCGACAGGCTCCTACGAGCAGTACTTC.